The subject of this entry is one T cell receptor (beta chain). The target antigen is unknown. The data belong to a study of monozygotic twins with inflammatory bowel disease. Study results and limitations: Using the inverse Simpson index, IBD patients had lower TCRbeta diversity than healthy co-twins.

Making cDNA involved eight separate reactions per sample. For each CDR3 protein, TCRdb gives one entry from its re-call of the 5' RACE reads, without DNA. This repertoire includes roughly 90,000 distinct CDR3 sequences. CDR3 length equals 13 residues. The receptor was isolated from a human donor with ulcerative colitis or Crohn's disease, or a healthy co-twin of an affected twin (not recorded which). Sequenced: blood. This sequence joins TRBV12-3 or TRBV12-4 and TRBJ2-7; TCRdb proposes TRBD1, but this gene call is untestable without DNA. CDR3 sequence: CASSLMGLYEQYF.